This TCR beta chain was identified during a study of T cell responses to AZD1222 COVID-19 vaccine. Study-level points and caveats: The span of vaccine-associated CD4 TCRs extended across spike, with dominance at 160-218 and 743-854.

Germline assignment: CDR1 MNHEY and CDR2 SVGAGI. This CDR3 is built from 13 residues. Unmatched junction bases numbered 1, after V lost 6 bases and J lost 4 bases. Sequenced by immunoSEQ multiplex PCR; TCRdb stores in-frame clones only, minus some. The sample lists under 130,000 clones; 75% to 95% were seen once. This clone was seen a single time. The antigen is undetermined. The TCR originated in an adult in good health. The sample consisted of peripheral blood, taken on day 0 of AZD1222 vaccination. This chain uses TRBV6-5 with TRBJ1-5; 9 positions agree with TRBD1. CDR3 nucleotides: TGTGCCAGCAGGGGGACAGGGAATCAGCCCCAGCATTTT. Protein product: CASRGTGNQPQHF.